This record covers a single TCR beta chain. In the original processing: The authors estimated nucleated cell counts from reference gene primer amplification. Profiling relied on immunoSEQ multiplex PCR, and the TCRdb table lists in-frame clones only, not all of them. V and J calls plus clone size are reproduced from that table; the DNA served to infer D and trimming. The sample shows some 290,000 clones, 83% of them seen only once. These data originate in a study of blood T cell repertoires in COVID-19. Looking at the study overall: The United States, Italy and Spain supplied acute and convalescent COVID-19 samples. PBMCs, B-cell-depleted T cells, or T cells were the source of the cDNA or gDNA that made up the material.

The receptor's source is a man aged 60-69 years who had recovered from COVID-19. Sequencing was carried out using peripheral blood.

The CDR3 loop is CASSRTFPDTEAFF. The DNA of the CDR3 is TGTGCCAGCAGCCGGACTTTCCCGGACACTGAAGCTTTCTTT. V usage is TRBV28 and J usage is TRBJ1-1; D not resolved. This CDR3 has 14 amino acids. V lost 6 bases to trimming and J lost 3 bases, with 14 bases between them. Germline CDR1 MDHEN, CDR2 SYDVKM.